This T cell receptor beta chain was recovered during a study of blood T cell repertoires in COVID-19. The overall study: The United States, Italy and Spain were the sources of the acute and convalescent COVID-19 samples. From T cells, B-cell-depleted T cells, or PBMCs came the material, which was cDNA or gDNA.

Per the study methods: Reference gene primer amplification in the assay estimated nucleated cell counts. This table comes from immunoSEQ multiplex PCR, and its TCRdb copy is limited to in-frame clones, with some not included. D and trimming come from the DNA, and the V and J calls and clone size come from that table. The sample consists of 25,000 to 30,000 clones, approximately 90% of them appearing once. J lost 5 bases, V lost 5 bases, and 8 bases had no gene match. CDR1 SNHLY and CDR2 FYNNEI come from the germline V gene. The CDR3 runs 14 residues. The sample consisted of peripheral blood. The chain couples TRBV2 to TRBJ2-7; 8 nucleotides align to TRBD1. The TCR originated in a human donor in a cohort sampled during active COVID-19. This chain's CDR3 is CASSNGQGDNEQYF. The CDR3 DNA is TGTGCCAGCAGTAACGGACAGGGTGACAACGAGCAGTACTTC.